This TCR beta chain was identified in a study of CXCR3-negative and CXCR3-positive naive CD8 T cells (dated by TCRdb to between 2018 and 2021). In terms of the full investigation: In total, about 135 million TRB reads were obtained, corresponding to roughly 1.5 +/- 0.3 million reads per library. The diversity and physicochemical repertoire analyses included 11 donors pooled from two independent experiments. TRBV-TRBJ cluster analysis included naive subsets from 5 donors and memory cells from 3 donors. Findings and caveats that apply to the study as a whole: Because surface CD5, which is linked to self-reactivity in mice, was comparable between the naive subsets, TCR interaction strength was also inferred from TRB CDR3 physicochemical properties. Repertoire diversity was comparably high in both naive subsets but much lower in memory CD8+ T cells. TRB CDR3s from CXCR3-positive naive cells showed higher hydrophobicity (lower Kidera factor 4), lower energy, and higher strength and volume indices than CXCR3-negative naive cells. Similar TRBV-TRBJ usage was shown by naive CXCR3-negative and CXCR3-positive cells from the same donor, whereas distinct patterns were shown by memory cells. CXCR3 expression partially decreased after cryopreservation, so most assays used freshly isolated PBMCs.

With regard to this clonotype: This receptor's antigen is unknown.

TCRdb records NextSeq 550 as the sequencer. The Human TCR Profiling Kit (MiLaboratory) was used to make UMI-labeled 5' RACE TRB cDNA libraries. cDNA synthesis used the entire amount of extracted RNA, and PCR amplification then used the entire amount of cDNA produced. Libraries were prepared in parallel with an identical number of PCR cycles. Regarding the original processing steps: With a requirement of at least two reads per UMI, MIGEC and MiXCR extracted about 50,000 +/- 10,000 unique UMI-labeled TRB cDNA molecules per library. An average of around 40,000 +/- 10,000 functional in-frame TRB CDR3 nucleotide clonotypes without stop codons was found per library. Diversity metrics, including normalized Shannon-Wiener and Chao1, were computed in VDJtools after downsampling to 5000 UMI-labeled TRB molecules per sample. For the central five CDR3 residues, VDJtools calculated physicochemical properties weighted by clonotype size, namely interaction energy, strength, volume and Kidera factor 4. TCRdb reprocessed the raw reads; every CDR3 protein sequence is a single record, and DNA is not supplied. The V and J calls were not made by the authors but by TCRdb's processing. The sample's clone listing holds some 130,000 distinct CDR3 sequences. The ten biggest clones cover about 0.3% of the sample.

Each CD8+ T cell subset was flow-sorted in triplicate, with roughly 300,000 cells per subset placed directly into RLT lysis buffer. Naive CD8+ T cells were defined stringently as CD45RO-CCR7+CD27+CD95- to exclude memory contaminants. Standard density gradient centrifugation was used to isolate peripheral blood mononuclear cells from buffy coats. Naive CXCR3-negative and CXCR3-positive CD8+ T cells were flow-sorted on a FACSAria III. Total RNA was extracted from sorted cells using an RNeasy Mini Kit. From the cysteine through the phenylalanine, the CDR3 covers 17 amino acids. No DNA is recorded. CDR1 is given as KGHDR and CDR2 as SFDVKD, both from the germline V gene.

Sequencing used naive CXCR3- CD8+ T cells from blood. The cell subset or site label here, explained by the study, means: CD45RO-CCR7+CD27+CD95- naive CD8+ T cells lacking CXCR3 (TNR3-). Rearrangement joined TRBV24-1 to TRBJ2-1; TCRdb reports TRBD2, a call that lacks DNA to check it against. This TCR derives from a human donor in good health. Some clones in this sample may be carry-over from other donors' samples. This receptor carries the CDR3 CATSDPPLAGGRNEQFF.